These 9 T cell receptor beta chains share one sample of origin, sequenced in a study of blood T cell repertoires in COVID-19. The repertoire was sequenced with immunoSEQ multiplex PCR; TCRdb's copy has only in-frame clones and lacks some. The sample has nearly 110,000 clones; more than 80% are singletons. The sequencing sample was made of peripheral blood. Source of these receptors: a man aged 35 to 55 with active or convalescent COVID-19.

CDR3 bases: TGCGCCAGCAGCCCCCTTACTAGCGGGGAATACAATGAGCAGTTCTTC. It encodes CASSPLTSGEYNEQFF. This chain connects TRBV4-3 to TRBJ2-1; the match to TRBD2 covers 10 bases. CDR3 length equals 16 residues. In germline, CDR1 is LGHNA, CDR2 YSLEER. The V segment lost 4 bases and the J segment 4 bases; nucleotides outside the gene matches: 7.

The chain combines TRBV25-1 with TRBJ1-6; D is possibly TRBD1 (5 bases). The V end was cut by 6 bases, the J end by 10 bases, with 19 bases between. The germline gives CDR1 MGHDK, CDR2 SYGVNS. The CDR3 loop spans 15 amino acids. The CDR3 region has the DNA TGTGCCAGCAGGCCGACCGGGACTACCACCTCACCCCTCCACTTT. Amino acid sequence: CASRPTGTTTSPLHF.

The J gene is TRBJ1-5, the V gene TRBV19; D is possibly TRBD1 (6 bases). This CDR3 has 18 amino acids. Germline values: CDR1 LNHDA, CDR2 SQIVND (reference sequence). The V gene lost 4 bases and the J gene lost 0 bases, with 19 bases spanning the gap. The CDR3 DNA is TGTGCCAGTAGTACCCGCAGGGGCACAGCTTATAGCAATCAGCCCCAGCATTTT. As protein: CASSTRRGTAYSNQPQHF.

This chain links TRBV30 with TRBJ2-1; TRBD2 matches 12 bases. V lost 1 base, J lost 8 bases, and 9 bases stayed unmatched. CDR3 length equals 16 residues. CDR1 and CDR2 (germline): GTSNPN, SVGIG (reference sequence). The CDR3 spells CAWSGASGRAWDEQFF. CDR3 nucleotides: TGTGCCTGGAGTGGCGCTAGCGGGAGGGCTTGGGATGAGCAGTTCTTC.

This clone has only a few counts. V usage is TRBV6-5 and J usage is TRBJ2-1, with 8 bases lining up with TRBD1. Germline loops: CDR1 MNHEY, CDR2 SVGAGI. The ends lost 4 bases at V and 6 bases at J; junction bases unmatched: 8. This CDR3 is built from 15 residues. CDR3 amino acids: CASSFGQGSFNEQFF. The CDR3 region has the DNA TGTGCCAGCAGTTTTGGACAGGGTTCGTTCAATGAGCAGTTCTTC.

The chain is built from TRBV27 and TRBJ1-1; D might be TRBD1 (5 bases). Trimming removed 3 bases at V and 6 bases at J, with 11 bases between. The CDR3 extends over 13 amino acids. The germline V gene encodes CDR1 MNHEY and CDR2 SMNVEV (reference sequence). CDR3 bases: TGTGCCAGCAGTTTTCGGGGGAGGGCTGAAGCTTTCTTT. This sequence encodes CASSFRGRAEAFF.

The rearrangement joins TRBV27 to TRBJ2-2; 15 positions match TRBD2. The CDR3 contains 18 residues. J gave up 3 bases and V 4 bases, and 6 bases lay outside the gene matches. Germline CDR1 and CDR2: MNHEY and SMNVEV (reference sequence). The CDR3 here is CASSSGTSGGTYTGELFF. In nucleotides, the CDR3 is TGTGCCAGCAGTTCCGGGACTAGCGGGGGGACCTACACCGGGGAGCTGTTTTTT.

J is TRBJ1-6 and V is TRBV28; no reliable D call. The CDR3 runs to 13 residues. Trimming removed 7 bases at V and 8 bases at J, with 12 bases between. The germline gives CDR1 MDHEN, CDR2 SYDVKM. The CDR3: CASKRREDSPLHF. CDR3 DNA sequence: TGTGCCAGCAAAAGAAGGGAGGATTCACCCCTCCACTTT. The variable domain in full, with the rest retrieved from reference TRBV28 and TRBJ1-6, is DVKVTQSSRYLVKRTGEKVFLECVQDMDHENMFWYRQDPGLGLRLIYFSYDVKMKEKGDIPEGYSVSREKKERFSLILESASTNQTSMYLCASKRREDSPLHFGNGTRLTVT.

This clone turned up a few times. CDR3: CASSQLTGYNSPLHF. Written as DNA, the CDR3 is TGTGCCAGCAGCCAACTGACAGGTTATAATTCACCCCTCCACTTT. This chain joins TRBV3-1 (or the pseudogene TRBV3-2) and TRBJ1-6, with D perhaps matching TRBD1 (6 bases). This CDR3 comprises 15 residues. In germline, CDR1 is LGHDT, CDR2 YNNKEL (reference sequence). V was pared by 2 bases and J by 4 bases, with 9 bases between.